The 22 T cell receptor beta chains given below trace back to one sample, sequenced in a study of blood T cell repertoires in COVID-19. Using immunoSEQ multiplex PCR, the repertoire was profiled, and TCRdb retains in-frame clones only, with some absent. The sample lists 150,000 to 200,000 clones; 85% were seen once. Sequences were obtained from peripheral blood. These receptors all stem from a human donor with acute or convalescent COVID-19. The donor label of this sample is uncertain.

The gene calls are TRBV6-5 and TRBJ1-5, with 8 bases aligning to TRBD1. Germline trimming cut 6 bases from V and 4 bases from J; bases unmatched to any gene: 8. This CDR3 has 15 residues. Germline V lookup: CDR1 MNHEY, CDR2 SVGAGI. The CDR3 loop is CASREGQAANQPQHF. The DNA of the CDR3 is TGTGCCAGCAGGGAGGGACAGGCGGCAAATCAGCCCCAGCATTTT.

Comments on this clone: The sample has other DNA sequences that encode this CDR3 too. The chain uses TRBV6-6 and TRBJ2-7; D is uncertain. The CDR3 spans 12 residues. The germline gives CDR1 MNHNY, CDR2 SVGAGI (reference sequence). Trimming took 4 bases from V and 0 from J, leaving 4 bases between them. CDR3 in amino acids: CASSSSSYEQYF. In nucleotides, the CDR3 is TGTGCCAGCAGTTCTAGCTCCTACGAGCAGTACTTC.

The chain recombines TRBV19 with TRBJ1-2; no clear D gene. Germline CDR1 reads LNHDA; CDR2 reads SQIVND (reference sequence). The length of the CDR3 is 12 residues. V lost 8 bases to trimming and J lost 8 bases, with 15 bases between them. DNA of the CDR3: TGTGCCAGTTTCGGCGGTTTCGGAGGCTACACCTTC. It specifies CASFGGFGGYTF. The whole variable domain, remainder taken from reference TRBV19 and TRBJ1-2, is DGGITQSPKYLFRKEGQNVTLSCEQNLNHDAMYWYRQDPGQGLRLIYYSQIVNDFQKGDIAEGYSVSREKKESFPLTVTSAQKNPTAFYLCASFGGFGGYTFGSGTRLTVV.

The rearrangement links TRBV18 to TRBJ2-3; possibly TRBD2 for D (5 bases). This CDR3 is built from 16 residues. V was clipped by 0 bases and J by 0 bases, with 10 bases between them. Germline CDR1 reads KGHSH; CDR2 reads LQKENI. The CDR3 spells CASSPPSSRSTDTQYF. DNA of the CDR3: TGTGCCAGCTCACCACCGTCTAGCAGGAGCACAGATACGCAGTATTTT.

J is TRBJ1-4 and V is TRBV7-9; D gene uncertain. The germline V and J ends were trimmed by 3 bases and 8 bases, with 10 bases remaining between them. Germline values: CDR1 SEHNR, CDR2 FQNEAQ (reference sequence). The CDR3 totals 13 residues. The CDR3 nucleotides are TGTGCCAGCAGCTTCGGAGGGCCCGAAAAACTGTTTTTT. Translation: CASSFGGPEKLFF.

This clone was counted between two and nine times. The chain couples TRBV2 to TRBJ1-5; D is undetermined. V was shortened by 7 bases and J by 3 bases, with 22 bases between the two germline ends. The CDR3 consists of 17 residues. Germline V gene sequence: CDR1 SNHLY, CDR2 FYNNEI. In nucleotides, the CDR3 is TGTGCCAGCACGGAAAGCCGGAACAGCCGTTCCAATCAGCCCCAGCATTTT. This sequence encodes CASTESRNSRSNQPQHF.

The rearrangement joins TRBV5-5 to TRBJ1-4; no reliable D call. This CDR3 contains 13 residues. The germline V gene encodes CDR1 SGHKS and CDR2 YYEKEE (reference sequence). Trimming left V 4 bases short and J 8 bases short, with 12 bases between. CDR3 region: CASSPVGGEKLFF. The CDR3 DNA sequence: TGTGCCAGCAGCCCCGTCGGAGGGGAAAAACTGTTTTTT.

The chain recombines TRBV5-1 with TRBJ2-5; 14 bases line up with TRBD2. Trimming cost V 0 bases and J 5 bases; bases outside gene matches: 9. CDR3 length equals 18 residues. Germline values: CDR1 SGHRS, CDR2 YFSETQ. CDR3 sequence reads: CASSLGLAGGPGAETQYF. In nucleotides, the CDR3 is TGCGCCAGCAGCTTGGGACTAGCGGGGGGGCCTGGAGCGGAGACCCAGTACTTC.

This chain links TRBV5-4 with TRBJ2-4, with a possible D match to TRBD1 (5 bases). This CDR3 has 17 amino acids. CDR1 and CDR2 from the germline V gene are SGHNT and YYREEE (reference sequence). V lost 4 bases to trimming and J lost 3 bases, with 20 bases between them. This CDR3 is CASSLPIDSSIKNIQYF. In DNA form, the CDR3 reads TGTGCCAGCAGCCTCCCAATCGACAGTTCAATCAAAAACATTCAGTACTTC.

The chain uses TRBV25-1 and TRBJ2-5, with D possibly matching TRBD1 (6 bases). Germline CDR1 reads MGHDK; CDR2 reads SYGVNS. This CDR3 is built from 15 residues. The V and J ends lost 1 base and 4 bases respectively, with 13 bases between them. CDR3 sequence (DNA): TGTGCCAGCAGTGAATTGGGCAGGGGTGGAGAGACCCAGTACTTC. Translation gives CASSELGRGGETQYF.

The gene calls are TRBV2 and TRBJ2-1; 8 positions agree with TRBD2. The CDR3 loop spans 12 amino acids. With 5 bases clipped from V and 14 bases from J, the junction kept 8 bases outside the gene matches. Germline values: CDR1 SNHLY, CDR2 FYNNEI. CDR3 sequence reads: CASSPDRGGEFF. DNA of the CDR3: TGTGCCAGCAGTCCCGACCGGGGGGGGGAGTTCTTC.

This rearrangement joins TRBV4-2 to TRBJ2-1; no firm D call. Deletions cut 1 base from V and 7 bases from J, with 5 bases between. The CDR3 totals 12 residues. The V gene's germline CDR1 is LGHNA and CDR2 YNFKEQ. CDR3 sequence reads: CASSQAKNEQFF. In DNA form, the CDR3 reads TGTGCCAGCAGCCAAGCTAAAAATGAGCAGTTCTTC.

For the CDR3, the DNA is TGCGCCAGCAGCACCGCCGGGACTAGCGGATCTCAAGTCTACGAGCAGTACTTC. Amino acids: CASSTAGTSGSQVYEQYF. The V gene is TRBV5-1, the J gene TRBJ2-7; TRBD2 matches at 11 bases. CDR1 is SGHRS, CDR2 YFSETQ, per germline. The V gene end was trimmed by 4 bases and the J gene end by 3 bases; junction bases not matched to a gene: 15. There are 18 residues in the CDR3.

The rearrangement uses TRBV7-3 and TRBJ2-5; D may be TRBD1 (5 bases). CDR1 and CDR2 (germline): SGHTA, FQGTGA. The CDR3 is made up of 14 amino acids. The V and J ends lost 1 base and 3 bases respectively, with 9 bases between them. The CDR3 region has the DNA TGTGCCAGCAGCTTAAGGGGCTCAGAAGAGACCCAGTACTTC. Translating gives CASSLRGSEETQYF.

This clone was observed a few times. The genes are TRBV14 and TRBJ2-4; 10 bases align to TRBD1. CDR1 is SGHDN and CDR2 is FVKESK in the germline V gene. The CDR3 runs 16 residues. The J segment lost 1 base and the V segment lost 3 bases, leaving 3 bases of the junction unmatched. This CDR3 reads CASSQGQGWAKNIQYF. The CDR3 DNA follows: TGTGCCAGCAGCCAGGGACAGGGGTGGGCCAAAAACATTCAGTACTTC.

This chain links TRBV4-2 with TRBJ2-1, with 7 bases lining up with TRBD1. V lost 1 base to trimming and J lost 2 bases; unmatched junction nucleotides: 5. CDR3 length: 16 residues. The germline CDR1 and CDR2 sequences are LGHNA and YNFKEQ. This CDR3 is CASSQAGTVTYNEQFF. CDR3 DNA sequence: TGTGCCAGCAGCCAAGCCGGGACAGTGACCTACAATGAGCAGTTCTTC.

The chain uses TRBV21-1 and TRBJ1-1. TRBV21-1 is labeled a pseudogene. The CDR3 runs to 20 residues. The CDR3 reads CASSKKSQGRAGDKNTEAFF. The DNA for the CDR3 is TGTGCCAGCAGCAAAAAATCCCAAGGGAGGGCAGGCGACAAGAACACTGAAGCTTTCTTT.

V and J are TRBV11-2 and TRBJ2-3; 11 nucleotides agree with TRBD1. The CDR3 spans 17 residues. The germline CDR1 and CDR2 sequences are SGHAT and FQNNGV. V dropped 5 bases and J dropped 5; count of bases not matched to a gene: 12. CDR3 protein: CASSLLEGQGGRDTQYF. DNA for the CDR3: TGTGCCAGCAGCCTCCTGGAGGGACAGGGGGGAAGAGATACGCAGTATTTT.

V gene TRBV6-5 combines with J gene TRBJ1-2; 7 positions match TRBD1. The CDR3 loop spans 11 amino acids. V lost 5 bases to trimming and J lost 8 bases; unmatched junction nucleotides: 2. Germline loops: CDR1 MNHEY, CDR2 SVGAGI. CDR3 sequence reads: CASSRGQGYTF. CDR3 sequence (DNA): TGTGCCAGCAGTCGGGGACAGGGCTACACCTTC.

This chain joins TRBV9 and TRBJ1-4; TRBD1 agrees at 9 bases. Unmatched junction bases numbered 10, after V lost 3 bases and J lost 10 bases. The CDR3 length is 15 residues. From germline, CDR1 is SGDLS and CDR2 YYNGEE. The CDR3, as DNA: TGTGCCAGCAGCGCCCAAAGGACAGGGGCGGGAAAACTGTTTTTT. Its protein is CASSAQRTGAGKLFF.

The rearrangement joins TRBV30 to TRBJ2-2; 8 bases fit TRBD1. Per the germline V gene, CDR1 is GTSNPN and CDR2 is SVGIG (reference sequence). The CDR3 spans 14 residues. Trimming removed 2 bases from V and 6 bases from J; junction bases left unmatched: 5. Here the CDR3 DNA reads TGTGCCTGGAGTTATGGACAGGGCTCCGGGGAGCTGTTTTTT. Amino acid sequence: CAWSYGQGSGELFF.

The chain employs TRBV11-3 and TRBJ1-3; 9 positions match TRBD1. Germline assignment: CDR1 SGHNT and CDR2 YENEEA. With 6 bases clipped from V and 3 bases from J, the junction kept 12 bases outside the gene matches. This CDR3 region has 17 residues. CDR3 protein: CASSSGTTGGSGNTIYF. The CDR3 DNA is TGTGCCAGCAGTTCCGGAACTACAGGGGGCAGTGGAAACACCATATATTTT. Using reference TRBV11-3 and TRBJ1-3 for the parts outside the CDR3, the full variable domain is EAGVVQSPRYKIIEKKQPVAFWCNPISGHNTLYWYLQNLGQGPELLIRYENEEAVDDSQLPKDRFSAERLKGVDSTLKIQPAELGDSAVYLCASSSGTTGGSGNTIYFGEGSWLTVV.